A selection of T cell receptor beta chains follows, all from one sample in a study of shared clonotypes between healthy human individuals. Libraries were prepared by immunoSEQ multiplex PCR; TCRdb keeps only in-frame clonotypes and omits some of them. The repertoire has under 1,900,000 clones, about 98.5% of them found once; the top ten carry about 0.35%. The sample consisted of naive CD4+ T cells sorted from blood. The receptors stem from a man in his thirties or forties in good health. Each CDR3 is given with its conserved first and last residue. A D gene is named only where the DNA matches it firmly. Size is stated for part of the rows, as once, few or many counts, or as a class when the clone is expanded.

D | size | J | V | DNA | CDR3
TRBD1 | . | TRBJ2-2 | TRBV6-5 | TGTGCCAGCAGGCGGGACAGGGGTACCGGGGAGCTGTTTTTT | CASRRDRGTGELFF
. | . | TRBJ2-7 | TRBV27 | TGTGCCAGCAGTTCGGACAGATCCTACGAGCAGTACTTC | CASSSDRSYEQYF
. | . | TRBJ2-1 | TRBV18 | TGTGCCAGCTCACCGTCTGGCGGCGGGAATGAGCAGTTCTTC | CASSPSGGGNEQFF
. | . | TRBJ2-1 | TRBV6-1 | TGTGCCAGCAGTGAAGAGGTTCACCGAGTGGTGTTCTTC | CASSEEVHRVVFF
. | . | TRBJ2-7 | TRBV9 | TGTGCCAGCAGCGTAGGGGGACAAGAGCAGTACTTC | CASSVGGQEQYF
. | . | TRBJ1-2 | TRBV6-5 | TGTGCCAGCAGTTACTCGAAACAGGATAACTATGGCTACACCTTC | CASSYSKQDNYGYTF
TRBD2 | . | TRBJ2-1 | TRBV28 | TGTGCCAGCAGTCCCCACCTGGGACTAGCCTACAATGAGCAGTTCTTC | CASSPHLGLAYNEQFF
TRBD2 | . | TRBJ2-7 | TRBV18 | TGTGCCAGCTCACCACCGGGACTAGCGGATTACGGCGGGGAGCAGTACTTC | CASSPPGLADYGGEQYF
. | . | TRBJ2-1 | TRBV18 | TGTGCCAGCTCACCGGAAGGGTCCTACAATGAGCAGTTCTTC | CASSPEGSYNEQFF
. | . | TRBJ1-2 | TRBV6-6 | TGTGCCAGCAGTTACTCGGGGGGAGGCTACACCTTC | CASSYSGGGYTF
TRBD2 | . | TRBJ2-7 | TRBV11-1 | TGTGCCAGCAGCCCCGGACTAGCGGGCACCTACGAGCAGTACTTC | CASSPGLAGTYEQYF
. | . | TRBJ2-5 | TRBV14 | TGTGCCAGCAGCCAAGCAAATCGGCCCCTAGAGACCCAGTACTTC | CASSQANRPLETQYF
TRBD1 | . | TRBJ1-1 | TRBV6-1 | TGTGCCAGCATCGTGACAGGGGGCACTGAAGCTTTCTTT | CASIVTGGTEAFF
. | . | TRBJ1-2 | TRBV15 | TGTGCCACCCGCGAGGAGAAGGGACACTATGGCTACACCTTC | CATREEKGHYGYTF
TRBD1 | . | TRBJ2-7 | TRBV5-1 | TGCGCCAGCAGCCCAGGGGCGGACAGGGGTTTCCACGAGCAGTACTTC | CASSPGADRGFHEQYF
. | . | TRBJ1-2 | TRBV5-4 | TGTGCCAGCAGCTTGTTCTCAGGGAACTATGGCTACACCTTC | CASSLFSGNYGYTF
. | . | TRBJ2-1 | TRBV27 | TGTGCCAGCAGGGGACCGGTCTACAATGAGCAGTTCTTC | CASRGPVYNEQFF
. | . | TRBJ2-3 | TRBV28 | TGTGCCAGCAGTGAAAGGAATACGCAGTATTTT | CASSERNTQYF
. | once | TRBJ1-2 | TRBV10-3 | TGTGCCATCAGTGATGGTTTGAACCCTGGCTACACCTTC | CAISDGLNPGYTF
. | . | TRBJ2-2 | TRBV7-9 | TGTGCCAGCATCCTGGGGAGCGGCCCCGGGGAGCTGTTTTTT | CASILGSGPGELFF
. | . | TRBJ2-7 | TRBV7-2 | TGTGCCAGCAGCTTATTAGCGTCGAAATACGAGCAGTACTTC | CASSLLASKYEQYF
TRBD2 | . | TRBJ2-5 | TRBV29-1 | TGCAGCGGAATAGCGGGATCGTACCAAGAGACCCAGTACTTC | CSGIAGSYQETQYF
. | . | TRBJ2-2 | TRBV9 | TGTGCCAGCAGCCCCCCCCAGGGGAAGGCATGGGCCACCGGGGAGCTGTTTTTT | CASSPPQGKAWATGELFF
. | . | TRBJ1-3 | TRBV15 | TGTGCCACCAGCGCAGGGAGGTCGGCTGGAAACACCATATATTTT | CATSAGRSAGNTIYF
TRBD2 | once | TRBJ2-7 | TRBV11-2 | TGTGCCAGCAGTGACCTAGCGGGAATTGTATACGAGCAGTACTTC | CASSDLAGIVYEQYF
TRBD1 | once | TRBJ1-5 | TRBV2 | TGTGCCAGCCACCTTTCAGGGGGTATGGATAGCAATCAGCCCCAGCATTTT | CASHLSGGMDSNQPQHF
TRBD1 | . | TRBJ2-5 | TRBV2 | TGTGCCAGCAGAGGGGACAGGGGAGGGACCCAGTACTTC | CASRGDRGGTQYF
. | . | TRBJ2-1 | TRBV2 | TGTGCCAGCAGTGTAGAGCAGAGCTCCTACAATGAGCAGTTCTTC | CASSVEQSSYNEQFF
. | . | TRBJ2-5 | TRBV15 | TGTGCCACCAGCAGAGATCTTGTTGGGGGTGAGGAGACCCAGTACTTC | CATSRDLVGGEETQYF
. | . | TRBJ2-7 | TRBV6-6 | TGTGCCAGCAGTGTCGGGATTTCCACCTACGAGCAGTACTTC | CASSVGISTYEQYF
. | . | TRBJ1-2 | TRBV25-1 | TGTGCCAGCAGTGAACGCAGGGGCCCTAACTATGGCTACACCTTC | CASSERRGPNYGYTF
TRBD2 | . | TRBJ2-1 | TRBV9 | TGTGCCAGCAGCCTACTAGCGGGAGGTCTTGGGAATGAGCAGTTCTTC | CASSLLAGGLGNEQFF
. | . | TRBJ2-6 | TRBV5-5 | TGTGCCAGCAGCTTGTCCACCCGCTCTGGGGCCAACGTCCTGACTTTC | CASSLSTRSGANVLTF
TRBD2 | . | TRBJ2-7 | TRBV28 | TGTGCCAGCAGTTCCCCGGGACTAGCGGGAGGGGCGTCCGGCGAGCAGTACTTC | CASSSPGLAGGASGEQYF
. | . | TRBJ2-1 | TRBV18 | TGTGCCAGCTCACCACTAGAACGATCCTACAATGAGCAGTTCTTC | CASSPLERSYNEQFF
TRBD1 | . | TRBJ1-4 | TRBV29-1 | TGCAGCGGGGGACAGCTCGGGAAACTGTTTTTT | CSGGQLGKLFF
TRBD2 | . | TRBJ2-7 | TRBV5-4 | TGTGCCAGCAGCGTTCCGGGACTAGCGGTTTACGAGCAGTACTTC | CASSVPGLAVYEQYF
TRBD2 | . | TRBJ2-5 | TRBV7-2 | TGTGCCAGCAGCTTAGGAGGGACTAGCAAGACCCAGTACTTC | CASSLGGTSKTQYF
TRBD2 | . | TRBJ2-3 | TRBV27 | TGTGCCAGCAGAAACCGCCCGGGACTAGCGGGCACAGATACGCAGTATTTT | CASRNRPGLAGTDTQYF
TRBD1 | . | TRBJ1-1 | TRBV19 | TGTGCCAGTAGTATAATGGGACAGGGGAACACTGAAGCTTTCTTT | CASSIMGQGNTEAFF
TRBD2 | . | TRBJ2-7 | TRBV18 | TGTGCCAGCACCATACTAGCGGGACTCCCCTCCTACGAGCAGTACTTC | CASTILAGLPSYEQYF
. | . | TRBJ2-4 | TRBV7-8 | TGTGCCAGCAGCTTATCACAAATTAGGAGGGGCAGTCTTCTAGCCAAAAACATTCAGTACTTC | CASSLSQIRRGSLLAKNIQYF
. | . | TRBJ2-1 | TRBV7-2 | TGTGCCAGCAGCTACAACCCACTAGGCGCTGAGCAGTTCTTC | CASSYNPLGAEQFF
. | . | TRBJ2-3 | TRBV7-3 | TGTGCCAGCAGCTTGGAGGGGGGCACAGATACGCAGTATTTT | CASSLEGGTDTQYF
TRBD2 | . | TRBJ2-3 | TRBV29-1 | TGCAGCGTAGGGACTAGCACTAGCACAGATACGCAGTATTTT | CSVGTSTSTDTQYF
. | once | TRBJ2-4 | TRBV19 | TGTGCCAGTAGTATTTCTGGAGCGGGCATTCAGTACTTC | CASSISGAGIQYF
TRBD2 | . | TRBJ2-1 | TRBV5-1 | TGCGCCAGCACTACTAGCGGGACCGGCAATGAGCAGTTCTTC | CASTTSGTGNEQFF
. | . | TRBJ2-7 | TRBV7-2 | TGTGCCAGCAGCTTGGACTTTACAAGTTCGTACGAGCAGTACTTC | CASSLDFTSSYEQYF
. | . | TRBJ1-1 | TRBV9 | TGTGCCAGCAGCGTCGAACCAGCGATGAACACTGAAGCTTTCTTT | CASSVEPAMNTEAFF
. | . | TRBJ1-4 | TRBV29-1 | TGCAGCGTTGGGGGGAATCTCGCTAATGAAAAACTGTTTTTT | CSVGGNLANEKLFF
. | . | TRBJ1-5 | TRBV15 | TGTGCCACCGGTCGTATGCAGGGGTTTAGCAATCAGCCCCAGCATTTT | CATGRMQGFSNQPQHF
. | . | TRBJ2-2 | TRBV10-3 | TGTGCCACCCGCCTCAGTTCGAACACCGGGGAGCTGTTTTTT | CATRLSSNTGELFF
. | . | TRBJ2-3 | TRBV25-1 | TGTGCCAGCAGTGAAACAGGAACGGGTACGCAGTATTTT | CASSETGTGTQYF